The source of this T cell receptor beta chain is a study of T cells in Graves' hyperthyroidism and ophthalmopathy (dated by TCRdb to between 2018 and 2021). Notes on the research overall: Peripheral blood samples were taken at the time of initial diagnosis, prior to any treatment. TCR V-J signatures able to tell the groups apart were searched for in a discovery cohort of 100 or so patients, of whom about 40 had Graves' ophthalmopathy and about 55 had stable Graves' hyperthyroidism. An independent validation cohort of under 20 hyperthyroidism patients and approximately 16 patients who later progressed to ophthalmopathy tested prospective prediction of ophthalmopathy. For training and testing, the 110 or so patients in the discovery cohort were randomly divided in a 7:3 ratio. In addition, the study compared T-cell repertoires in thyroid tissue and in blood from roughly six Graves' hyperthyroidism patients. After sampling, hyperthyroidism patients received methimazole starting at 30 mg daily, and ophthalmopathy patients received high-dose intravenous methylprednisolone. TCR Vbeta CDR3 sequencing of 135 peripheral blood samples (over 40 ophthalmopathy, roughly 74 hyperthyroidism and some 17 progressor patients) is reported in the paper. Overall study results and their limits: In validation, the model predicted progression to ophthalmopathy a median of roughly 6.5 months before onset, with roughly 68% sensitivity and 72.22% specificity. No statistical method was used to set the sample size in advance, and investigators knew the group allocation. A model built on a 13 V-J signature distinguished ophthalmopathy from stable hyperthyroidism, reaching about 88% sensitivity and about 81% specificity in cross-validation and 80%/75% in testing. Blood samples also contained most of the expanded thyroid clonotypes (frequency above 0.001), which suggests that blood repertoires may reflect thyroid immune responses.

Stable Graves' hyperthyroidism was defined as no progression to ophthalmopathy during 18 months of follow-up. Hyperthyroidism patients were newly diagnosed, had a disease duration of under 2 months, and were aged 18 to 65 years. Exclusion was applied to patients with uncontrolled infections, other autoimmune diseases, pregnancy or lactation. Diagnoses were established on the basis of clinical symptoms, serum thyroxine and TRAb, thyroid ultrasound, and orbital computed tomography. PBMCs were separated from over 9 ml of fresh peripheral blood using Ficoll-Paque density gradient centrifugation. Trizol reagent was used to extract total RNA, and RNA quality was then checked on an Agilent 2100 Bioanalyzer. This clonotype occurred a few times. Its target antigen remains unknown. No clone much larger than this one lies a single base away; base qualities are absent. Trimming costs V 8 bases and J 6 bases, and their ends lie 13 bases apart. CDR1 is given as MNHNS and CDR2 as SASEGT, both from the germline V gene. Its CDR3 holds 13 amino acids, cysteine through phenylalanine. The sequence is cut down to CDR3 DNA, 39 bases in frame from base 1.

The TCR beta CDR3 regions were amplified from the RNA transcripts. The TCR CDR3 was subjected to a first round of RT-PCR using the HTBI primer set and the Qiagen OneStep RT-PCR kit. Libraries were constructed in a second round of multiplex PCR, after which size selection and purification were carried out. Libraries were sequenced paired-end with 100 bp reads on an Illumina HiSeq2000. In the original analysis: SOAPnuke was used to process the raw data, throwing out any read that contained adapters or uncalled bases, had a mean Phred below 15, or lacked an exact constant-primer or identifier match. High-quality paired reads were merged using COPE v1.2.5, and each unique nucleotide sequence was defined as a clonotype. MiTCR v1.1 was used to align the clonotypes against IMGT TRBV, TRBD and TRBJ reference segments. The analysis included only V-J combinations with a frequency above 0.0001, which together covered 99.2% of the repertoires. A TCS score was defined as the ratio between F50 (clonal expansion) and ExV (chaos), using BLOSUM62-based TCRdist between CDR3 peptides within each V-J. Welch's t-statistics and random forest reduced around 550 V-J features to roughly 13, which were used in a naive Bayes classifier (R e1071). The public reads were quality trimmed at Q25 with fastp and then assembled into clones with MiXCR by TCRdb, keeping productive beta chains. Rows merge per CDR3 protein into single entries with the most common DNA and genes. Here the V and J calls rest on TCRdb's processing, not on the authors' analysis. In all, the sample holds roughly 700,000 distinct CDR3 sequences, and around 13% of those were seen once. The ten largest clonotypes hold roughly 10% of the sample.

The chain was built from TRBV6-1 and TRBJ2-2, with the D gene too uncertain to name. Material for sequencing was blood. The receptor was isolated from a woman between 18 and 30 years old with Graves' hyperthyroidism. The CDR3 sequence is CASGKTLPGELFF. The nucleotides read TGTGCCAGCGGTAAAACCCTCCCCGGGGAGCTGTTTTTT.